The clone carrying this T cell receptor (beta chain) was seen at least ten times. Its antigen is undetermined. This record comes from a study of neurological immune-mediated disorders. Notes on the study in general: When grouped phylogenetically, the repertoires of 18 of the 34 multiple sclerosis patients fell together in one related-CDR3 cluster, which is a possible signature.

MiXCR, applied by TCRdb to the 5' RACE reads, yields one record per CDR3 protein. The sample shows roughly 120,000 distinct CDR3 sequences, about 3.2% of them seen only once. This CDR3 contains 12 residues. CDR1 and CDR2 (germline): SGHTA, FQGNSA. Germline trimming cut 6 bases from V and 11 bases from J; bases unmatched to any gene: 6. Libraries used 2 million unsorted PBMCs kept frozen in RNAlater. The chain recombines TRBV7-2 with TRBJ2-4; 8 bases are shared with TRBD1. The origin of this receptor is a woman in her 30s with multiple sclerosis. Sequencing used PBMCs. DNA of the CDR3: TGTGCCAGCAGTCTGGACAGGGTCGTTCAGTACTTC. This encodes CASSLDRVVQYF.